These 13 T cell receptor beta chains share one sample of origin, sequenced in a study of post-analysis software for immune sequencing data. Study results and caveats: Four or five TRBV segments were more frequent in patients than controls; TRBV5-6, TRBV5-1 and TRBV20-1 belonged to this group.

Included in the TCR beta cDNA libraries were unique molecular identifiers. Each CDR3 protein gets one entry after TCRdb re-called the PCR reads with MiXCR. The top ten clones hold approximately 7.7% of a sample with 350,000 to 500,000 distinct CDR3 sequences, about 39% of them seen once. Antigen specificity for these receptors is unknown. Sequenced: blood. Receptors originate from a girl between 2 and 10 years old with multiple sclerosis.

This clonotype showed up just a few times. This chain joins TRBV2 and TRBJ2-1; 9 bases match TRBD2. This CDR3 is 15 amino acids long. Germline CDR1 is SNHLY and CDR2 is FYNNEI. V lost 6 bases, J lost 5 bases, and 8 bases stayed unmatched. This CDR3 is CASRGGVAGDNEQFF. In DNA, the CDR3 is TGTGCCAGCAGGGGTGGGGTAGCGGGGGACAATGAGCAGTTCTTC.

This clonotype was detected a few times. This chain links TRBV12-3 or TRBV12-4 with TRBJ1-6; 8 bases are shared with TRBD1. Trimming at V came to 7 bases and at J to 14 bases, leaving 10 bases not matched to a gene. This CDR3 spans 13 amino acids. CDR3 sequence: CASTKDVQGALHF. The CDR3 DNA follows: TGTGCCAGCACCAAGGACGTACAGGGGGCCCTCCACTTT.

The chain employs TRBV20-1 and TRBJ1-3; 7 bases fit TRBD1. The length of the CDR3 is 16 residues. From germline, CDR1 is DFQATT and CDR2 SNEGSKA (reference sequence). The J segment lost 0 bases and the V segment lost 6 bases, leaving 11 bases of the junction unmatched. The CDR3 loop is CSAPQGGTHSGNTIYF. The CDR3 nucleotides read TGCAGTGCCCCCCAGGGGGGGACCCACTCTGGAAACACCATATATTTT.

The chain employs TRBV28 and TRBJ2-4; 7 bases agree with TRBD1. Trimming removed 3 bases from V and 8 bases from J; junction bases left unmatched: 7. The CDR3 is made up of 14 amino acids. The germline CDR1 and CDR2 sequences are MDHEN and SYDVKM. The CDR3 region has the DNA TGTGCCAGCAGTTTTTCTGACAGGGCGCACATTCAGTACTTC. As protein: CASSFSDRAHIQYF.

CDR3 in amino acids: CASSQSRGANGYTF. Written as DNA, the CDR3 is TGCGCCAGCAGCCAAAGCCGGGGGGCAAATGGCTACACCTTC. The chain has TRBV4-3 and TRBJ1-2, with D perhaps TRBD1 (6 bases). Germline CDR1 and CDR2: LGHNA and YSLEER. V was trimmed by 2 bases and J by 6 bases, leaving 13 bases between them. CDR3 length: 14 residues.

This clonotype was seen once. The chain combines TRBV12-3 or TRBV12-4 with TRBJ2-3, with 8 bases identical to TRBD1. The junction had 10 bases not matched to a gene; V was cut back by 4 bases and J by 4 bases. The CDR3 length is 16 residues. CDR3 loop: CASSSRATGGADTQYF. Here the CDR3 DNA reads TGTGCCAGCAGTTCAAGGGCCACAGGGGGAGCAGATACGCAGTATTTT.

In this sample, this clonotype turned up a few times. The chain carries TRBV12-3 or TRBV12-4 and TRBJ2-5, with 7 bases aligning to TRBD1. The trim removed 4 bases at V and 2 bases at J, leaving 7 bases unmatched. CDR3 length equals 15 residues. The CDR3 loop is CASSSRGQSQETQYF. CDR3 nucleotide sequence: TGTGCCAGCAGTTCTCGGGGACAGTCTCAAGAGACCCAGTACTTC.

This clonotype was seen more than once but under ten times. The chain recombines TRBV5-1 with TRBJ2-5; no firm D call. This CDR3 spans 14 amino acids. CDR1 is SGHRS, CDR2 YFSETQ, per germline. Trimming removed 0 bases at V and 5 bases at J, with 11 bases between. The CDR3 region is CASSLGSQRETQYF. The CDR3 DNA is TGCGCCAGCAGCTTGGGCTCCCAAAGGGAGACCCAGTACTTC.

This chain connects TRBV5-1 to TRBJ2-6, with 7 positions matching TRBD1. The CDR3 totals 17 residues. V lost 3 bases and J lost 0; bases outside the gene matches: 6. Germline V gene data show CDR1 as SGHRS and CDR2 as YFSETQ. The CDR3: CASSSTGPYSGANVLTF. The CDR3 DNA reads as TGCGCCAGCAGCTCGACAGGGCCGTACTCTGGGGCCAACGTCCTGACTTTC.

This clonotype was counted only a few times. V usage is TRBV7-2 and J usage is TRBJ2-5; a possible D gene is TRBD1 (6 bases). The closer fit of TRBJ2-7 to the DNA end suggests the J call may be wrong. This CDR3 spans 15 amino acids. Looked up from germline, CDR1 is SGHTA and CDR2 is FQGNSA. The DNA for the CDR3 is TGTGCCAGCAGCTTAGTATCAGGGGACGGAGACGAGCAGTACTTC. Amino acid sequence: CASSLVSGDGDEQYF.

The V gene is TRBV20-1, the J gene TRBJ2-5, with 7 bases fitting TRBD1. Judging by the DNA end, TRBJ2-7 fits better; the J call may be wrong. This CDR3 contains 15 residues. CDR1 DFQATT and CDR2 SNEGSKA come from the germline V gene (reference sequence). The CDR3 is CSARDFGRGNYEQYF. The CDR3 DNA reads TGCAGTGCTAGAGATTTTGGCAGGGGGAACTACGAGCAGTACTTC.

This clonotype came up a few times. This chain connects TRBV7-2 to TRBJ2-1; 9 bases agree with TRBD1. Germline lookup yields CDR1 SGHTA and CDR2 FQGNSA. V lost 2 bases to trimming and J lost 1 base; unmatched junction nucleotides: 3. The CDR3 length is 16 residues. CDR3 region: CASSLFDRGSYNEQFF. The CDR3 coding sequence is TGTGCCAGCAGCTTATTTGACAGGGGGTCCTACAATGAGCAGTTCTTC.

This chain joins TRBV20-1 and TRBJ1-5; TRBD1 might be the D (6 bases). Per germline, CDR1 DFQATT and CDR2 SNEGSKA (reference sequence). V lost 1 base, J lost 4 bases, and 14 bases lay in between. The CDR3 is 15 amino acids. The CDR3 reads CSARGQQGQNQPQHF. The CDR3 DNA reads as TGCAGTGCTAGAGGGCAACAGGGACAAAATCAGCCCCAGCATTTT.